The clone carrying this T cell receptor (beta chain) was seen more than once but under ten times. TCRdb redid the calling of the 5' RACE reads with MiXCR, one entry per CDR3 protein. The data hold about 540,000 distinct CDR3 sequences, with about a fifth observed a single time. This sample stems from a study of T-cell memory formation after mild COVID-19. Study overall: There were largely donor-specific TCR clusters.

Germline-derived CDR1 and CDR2 are SGHNT and YYREEE (reference sequence). The CDR3 runs to 16 residues. V lost 1 base and J lost 0, with 12 bases in between. The gene calls are TRBV5-4 and TRBJ2-3; tentatively, D is TRBD2 (6 bases). Material: PBMCs or a T cell subset sorted from them (not recorded which). This TCR came from an adult woman who had mild COVID-19 (a few samples of this study predate the infection). Cell type and time point are not known. The DNA of the CDR3 is TGTGCCAGCAGCTTGATGTCGGGAGCGAGCACAGATACGCAGTATTTT. Residues: CASSLMSGASTDTQYF.